The present TCR beta chain was sequenced within a study of shared clonotypes between healthy human individuals (dated by TCRdb to the early 2020s). About the investigation overall: The cohort included three men and a couple of women between 18 and 49 years of age. To estimate repertoire size and how much clonotypes are shared between individuals, the study performed deep sequencing of blood TCR repertoires from a few healthy adults. To increase sequencing depth and limit assay-specific biases, TCR repertoire library preparation and sequencing were carried out by different laboratories using diverse techniques. Per donor, three plates each were used for CD4 naive and CD4 memory, two for CD8 naive, and one for CD8 memory. Between about 0.94 and 10 billion PBMCs per donor were obtained by leukapheresis. Summary of the overall study and its limitations: Pairwise subsampling led to the expectation that sequencing depth would affect the degree of clonotype sharing among donors. When a handful of donors were compared, the shared fraction of clonotypes was 5% to 6.5% for naive CD4, roughly 3.3% for naive CD8, roughly 2.5% for memory CD4, and 0.4% for memory CD8. Even with the large sequencing depth, rarefaction of the sorted-subset datasets indicated that sequencing was incomplete. Naive subsets generally had larger estimated clonotype richness than memory subsets did. Because the study included a small number of donors, the genetic and exposure-history diversity represented was limited. Compared with non-shared clonotypes, the clonotypes found in all four sorted-subset donors had higher generation probabilities. Sampling was limited to blood, and TCR repertoires in tissue likely differ from TCR repertoires in blood.

The junction shows trimming of 5 bases on V and 5 bases on J, plus 9 bases between the germline ends. The cysteine opens and the phenylalanine closes a CDR3 of 11 amino acids. Of the read, only the CDR3 DNA is kept; its 33 bases are in frame from base 1. CDR1 and CDR2, looked up from the germline V gene (reference sequence), are DFQATT and SNEGSKA. TCR CDR3 regions were amplified from genomic DNA by multiplex PCR using the deep immunoSEQ assay. Extracted genomic DNA from each cell subset was distributed evenly across all wells of several immunoSEQ 96-well plates, and each plate was treated as a replicate. For sorted subsets, around 200 ng genomic DNA, equal to some 28,000 T cell genomes, was loaded into each replicate PCR. The purified libraries were quantified using a Qubit 3.0 fluorometer, sized with a Bioanalyzer 2100, and then quantified again using the KAPA Library Quantification kit. Every immunoSEQ 96-well plate was sequenced on a dedicated single-read 150-cycle Illumina NextSeq 550 flow cell. In the paper's pipeline: Because only junctional sequences without quality scores were contained in the immunoSEQ output, filtering matching that applied to full-length reads could not be performed. To assign V/J genes and CDR3, sequences were annotated against IMGT germline references using PyIR, a Python wrapper for IgBLAST v1.9. Reads were removed for weak V/J assignments (E-value above 1e-6), missing CDR3, stop codons, out-of-frame junctions, or ambiguous translated residues. V3J clonotypes were defined as sequences sharing the same inferred V gene, J gene, and CDR3 amino acid sequence. The percentage overlap between two repertoires was calculated by dividing the number of shared unique clonotypes by the size of the smaller repertoire. Three approaches were used to assess repertoire richness: RTK rarefaction, the Chao1 estimator, and Recon v2.1 estimates of unobserved clonotypes. For all TCRbeta clonotypes obtained by the gDNA method from a handful of donors, generation probabilities were computed with OLGA. This immuneACCESS table, as held by TCRdb, lists in-frame sequences with V and J called but not all clones. Of the missing ones, under half trace to an unresolved V gene in checked studies; the others have no known cause. V and J calls and clone size are as listed in that table; D and trimming were resolved from the DNA. Across this sample there are some 500,000 clones, with roughly 95% seen only once. 0.055% to 0.075% of the sample is taken by the ten largest.

As concerns this clone: The target of this receptor is not known. The input lacks base qualities; no much larger clone sits a single base away.

The donors were healthy, HIV-negative adults with no recently reported acute infections or vaccinations. Every donor was a Caucasian adult living in Nashville, Tennessee, USA. CD4+ T cells were enriched through magnetic negative selection, after which naive cells were positively selected on CD45RA and the remaining negative fraction served as the memory subset. Blood was collected by leukapheresis, and PBMCs were isolated by Ficoll-Histopaque density gradient centrifugation and then cryopreserved in liquid nitrogen vapor phase. Analytical flow cytometry was used to check the purity and quantity of every magnetically sorted T cell population. From each sorted fraction, genomic DNA was isolated and quantified by UV absorbance on a Nanodrop 2000c.

The TCR sequence derives from a woman aged 30 to 39 in good health. The sample taken for sequencing was naive CD4+ T cells sorted from blood. The cell subset or site label on this specimen signifies: CD45RA+ positively selected. The sequence links TRBV20-1 to TRBJ1-2, with the D gene too uncertain to name. The CDR3 loop reads CSAEGEYGYTF. The DNA reads as follows: TGCAGTGCTGAGGGAGAATATGGCTACACCTTC.